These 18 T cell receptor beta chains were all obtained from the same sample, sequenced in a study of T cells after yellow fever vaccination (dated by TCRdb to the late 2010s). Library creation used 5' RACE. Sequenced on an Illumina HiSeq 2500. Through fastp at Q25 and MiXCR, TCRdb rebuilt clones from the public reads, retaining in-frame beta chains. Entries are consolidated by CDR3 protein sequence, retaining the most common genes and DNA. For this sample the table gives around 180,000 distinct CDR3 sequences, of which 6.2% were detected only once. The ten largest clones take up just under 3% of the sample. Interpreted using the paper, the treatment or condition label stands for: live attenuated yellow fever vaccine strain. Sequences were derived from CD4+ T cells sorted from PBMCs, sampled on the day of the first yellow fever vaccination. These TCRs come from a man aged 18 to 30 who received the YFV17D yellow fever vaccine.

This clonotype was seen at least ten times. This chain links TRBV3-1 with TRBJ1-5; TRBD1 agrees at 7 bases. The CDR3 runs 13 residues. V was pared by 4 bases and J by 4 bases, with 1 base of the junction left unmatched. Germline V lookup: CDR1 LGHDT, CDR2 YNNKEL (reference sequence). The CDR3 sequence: CASSPTGNQPQHF. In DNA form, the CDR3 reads TGTGCCAGCAGCCCGACAGGGAATCAGCCCCAGCATTTT. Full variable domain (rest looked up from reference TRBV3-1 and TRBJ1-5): DTAVSQTPKYLVTQMGNDKSIKCEQNLGHDTMYWYKQDSKKFLKIMFSYNNKELIINETVPNRFSPKSPDKAHLNLHINSLELGDSAVYFCASSPTGNQPQHFGDGTRLSIL.

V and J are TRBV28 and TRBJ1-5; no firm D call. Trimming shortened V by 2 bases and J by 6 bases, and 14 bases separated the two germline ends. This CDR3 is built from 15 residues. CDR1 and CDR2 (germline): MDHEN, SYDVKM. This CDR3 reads CASSLSISFGQPQHF. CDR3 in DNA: TGTGCCAGCAGTTTAAGTATTAGTTTTGGTCAGCCCCAGCATTTT.

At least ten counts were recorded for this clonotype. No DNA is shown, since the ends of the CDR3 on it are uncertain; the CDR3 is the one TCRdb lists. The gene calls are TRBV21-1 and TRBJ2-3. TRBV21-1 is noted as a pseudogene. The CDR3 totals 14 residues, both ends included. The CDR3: CALIWGPGTDTQYF.

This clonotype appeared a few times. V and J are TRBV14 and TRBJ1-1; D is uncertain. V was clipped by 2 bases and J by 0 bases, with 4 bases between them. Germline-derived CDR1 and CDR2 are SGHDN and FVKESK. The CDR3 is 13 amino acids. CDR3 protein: CASSQSVNTEAFF. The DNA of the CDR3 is TGTGCCAGCAGCCAATCGGTGAACACTGAAGCTTTCTTT.

The CDR3 DNA is TGCGCCAGCAGGGACAGTATGAACACTGAAGCTTTCTTT. It translates to CASRDSMNTEAFF. This chain connects TRBV10-1 to TRBJ1-1; tentatively, D is TRBD1 (6 bases). The germline gives CDR1 WNHNN, CDR2 SYGVQD (reference sequence). V was clipped by 6 bases and J by 0 bases, with 8 bases between them. The CDR3 consists of 13 residues.

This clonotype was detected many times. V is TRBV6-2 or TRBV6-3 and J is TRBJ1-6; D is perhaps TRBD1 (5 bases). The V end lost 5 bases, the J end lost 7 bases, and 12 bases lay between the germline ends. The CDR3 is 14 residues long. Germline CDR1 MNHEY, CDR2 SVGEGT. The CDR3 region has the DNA TGTGCCAGCAGTCGGGACGGTGCGAATTCACCCCTCCACTTT. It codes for CASSRDGANSPLHF.

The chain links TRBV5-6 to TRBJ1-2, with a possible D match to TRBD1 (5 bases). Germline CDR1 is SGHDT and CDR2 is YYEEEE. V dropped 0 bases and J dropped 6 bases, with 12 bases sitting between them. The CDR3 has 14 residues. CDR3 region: CASSLEFWGDGYTF. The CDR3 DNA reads TGTGCCAGCAGCTTGGAGTTTTGGGGGGATGGCTACACCTTC.

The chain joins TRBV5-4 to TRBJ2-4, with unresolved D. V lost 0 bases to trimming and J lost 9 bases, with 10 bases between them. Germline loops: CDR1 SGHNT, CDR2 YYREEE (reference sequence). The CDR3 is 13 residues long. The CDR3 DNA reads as TGTGCCAGCAGCTTGGACCTGGGCGGCATTCAGTACTTC. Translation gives CASSLDLGGIQYF.

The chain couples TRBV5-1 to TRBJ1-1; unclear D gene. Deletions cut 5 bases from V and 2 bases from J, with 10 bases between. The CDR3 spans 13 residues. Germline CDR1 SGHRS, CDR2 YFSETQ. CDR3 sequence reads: CASRDLANTEAFF. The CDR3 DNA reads TGCGCCAGCAGAGACCTCGCAAACACTGAAGCTTTCTTT.

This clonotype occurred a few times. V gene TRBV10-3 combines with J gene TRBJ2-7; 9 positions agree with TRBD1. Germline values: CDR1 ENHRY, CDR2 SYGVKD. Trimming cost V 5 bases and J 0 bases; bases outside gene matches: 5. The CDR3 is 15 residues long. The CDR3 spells CAISTGQGSSYEQYV. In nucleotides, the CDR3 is TGTGCCATCAGTACGGGACAGGGTAGCTCCTACGAGCAGTACGTC.

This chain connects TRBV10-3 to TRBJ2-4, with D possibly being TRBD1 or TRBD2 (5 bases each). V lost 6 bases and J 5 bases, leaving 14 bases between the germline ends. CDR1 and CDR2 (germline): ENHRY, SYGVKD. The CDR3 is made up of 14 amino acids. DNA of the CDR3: TGTGCCATCAGCGCCGGGGCTCCAGAAAACATTCAGTACTTC. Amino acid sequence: CAISAGAPENIQYF.

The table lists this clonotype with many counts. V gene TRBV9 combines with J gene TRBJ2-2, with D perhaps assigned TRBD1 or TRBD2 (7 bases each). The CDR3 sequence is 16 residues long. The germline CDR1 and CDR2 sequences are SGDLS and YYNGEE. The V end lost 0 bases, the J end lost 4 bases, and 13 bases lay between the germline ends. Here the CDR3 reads CASSVGEGAGTGELFF. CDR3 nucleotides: TGTGCCAGCAGCGTAGGGGAGGGGGCAGGCACCGGGGAGCTGTTTTTT. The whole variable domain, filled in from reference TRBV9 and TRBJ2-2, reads DSGVTQTPKHLITATGQRVTLRCSPRSGDLSVYWYQQSLDQGLQFLIQYYNGEERAKGNILERFSAQQFPDLHSELNLSSLELGDSALYFCASSVGEGAGTGELFFGEGSRLTVL.

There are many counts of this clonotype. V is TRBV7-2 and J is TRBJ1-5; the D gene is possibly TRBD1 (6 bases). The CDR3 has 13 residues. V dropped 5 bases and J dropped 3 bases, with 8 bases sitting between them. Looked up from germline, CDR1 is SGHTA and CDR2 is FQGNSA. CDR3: CASSRDNNQPQHF. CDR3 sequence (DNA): TGTGCCAGCAGCCGGGACAACAATCAGCCCCAGCATTTT.

Here the CDR3 DNA reads TGTGCCAGCAGCCGACCTGGGCAGACATTTGGCTATGGCTACACCTTC. Protein sequence: CASSRPGQTFGYGYTF. The rearrangement uses TRBV7-2 and TRBJ1-2; no firm D call. The CDR3 sequence is 16 residues long. V was pared by 5 bases and J by 4 bases, with 20 bases between. Germline CDR1 and CDR2: SGHTA and FQGNSA.

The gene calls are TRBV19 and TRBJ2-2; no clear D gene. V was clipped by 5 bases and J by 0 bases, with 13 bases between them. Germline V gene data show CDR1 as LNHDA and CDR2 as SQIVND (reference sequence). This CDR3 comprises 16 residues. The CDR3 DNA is TGTGCCAGTAGTCGACTCCAGAATTCGAACACCGGGGAGCTGTTTTTT. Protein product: CASSRLQNSNTGELFF.

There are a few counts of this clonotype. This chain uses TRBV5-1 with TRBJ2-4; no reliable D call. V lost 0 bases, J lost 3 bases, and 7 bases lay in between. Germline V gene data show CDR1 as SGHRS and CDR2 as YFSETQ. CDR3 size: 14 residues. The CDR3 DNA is TGCGCCAGCAGCTTGGTCTCGGGCAAAAACATTCAGTACTTC. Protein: CASSLVSGKNIQYF.

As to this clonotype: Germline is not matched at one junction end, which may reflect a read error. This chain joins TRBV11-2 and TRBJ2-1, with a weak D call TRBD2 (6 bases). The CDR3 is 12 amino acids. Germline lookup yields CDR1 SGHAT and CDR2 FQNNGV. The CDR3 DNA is TGTGCCAGCAGTCCCTCCGGGCGGGGCCTCTCCTTC. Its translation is CASSPSGRGLSF.

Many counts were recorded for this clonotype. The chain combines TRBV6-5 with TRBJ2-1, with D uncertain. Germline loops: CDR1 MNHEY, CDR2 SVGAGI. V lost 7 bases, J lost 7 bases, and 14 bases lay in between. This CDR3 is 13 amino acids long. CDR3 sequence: CASTSRALNEQFF. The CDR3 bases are TGTGCCAGCACCTCCCGGGCCTTGAATGAGCAGTTCTTC.